The 18 T cell receptor beta chains below all came from one sample that was sequenced in a study of beta chain features in type 1 diabetes. The isolated RNA, all of it, was reverse transcribed, so expressed TCRB transcripts were what got sequenced. This table comes from immunoSEQ multiplex PCR, and its TCRdb copy is limited to in-frame clones, with some not included. The profile covers roughly 150,000 clones, with 11% appearing a single time and roughly 2% taken by the ten largest. What was sequenced was central memory CD4+ T cells from blood. These receptors all stem from a man between 18 and 35 years old in good health.

This clone was seen just once. This CDR3 reads CASSPPGHGYEQYF. The CDR3, as DNA: TGTGCCAGCTCACCTCCGGGACACGGCTACGAGCAGTACTTC. The chain links TRBV18 to TRBJ2-7; D is perhaps TRBD1 (6 bases). Germline V gene lookup returns CDR1 KGHSH and CDR2 LQKENI. This CDR3 has 14 amino acids. Trimming shortened V by 3 bases and J by 3 bases, and 12 bases separated the two germline ends.

The genes are TRBV9 and TRBJ1-5; no reliable D call. This CDR3 spans 13 amino acids. CDR1 is SGDLS, CDR2 YYNGEE, per germline. Trimming pared 3 bases from V and 3 bases from J, leaving 7 bases between. The CDR3 here is CASSAAPNQPQHF. In DNA, the CDR3 is TGTGCCAGCAGCGCAGCTCCCAATCAGCCCCAGCATTTT.

The chain combines TRBV7-2 with TRBJ2-3, with D possibly matching TRBD2 (6 bases). Germline V gene data show CDR1 as SGHTA and CDR2 as FQGNSA. The V gene lost 0 bases and the J gene lost 1 base, with 11 bases spanning the gap. The CDR3 extends over 16 amino acids. CDR3 region: CASSLALSGRTDTQYF. CDR3 coding DNA: TGTGCCAGCAGCTTAGCGCTCAGCGGGCGCACAGATACGCAGTATTTT.

This clone has only a few counts. The V gene is TRBV9, the J gene TRBJ2-5, with unresolved D. The CDR3 covers 13 residues. With 1 base removed from V and 1 base from J, the gap between germline ends came to 5 bases. Germline CDR1 SGDLS, CDR2 YYNGEE. CDR3 nucleotide sequence: TGTGCCAGCAGCGTACACGGCCAAGAGACCCAGTACTTC. Its protein product is CASSVHGQETQYF.

The genes are TRBV7-2 and TRBJ2-2; 10 nucleotides agree with TRBD1. Germline V gene data show CDR1 as SGHTA and CDR2 as FQGNSA. The CDR3 has 13 amino acids. The trim removed 10 bases at V and 4 bases at J, leaving 3 bases unmatched. The CDR3: CATGTGATGELFF. The CDR3 nucleotides read TGTGCCACCGGGACAGGGGCCACCGGGGAGCTGTTTTTT.

Comment on this clone: A much bigger clone sits one base away, suggesting this may be a read error. The same CDR3 can be traced to other DNA sequences in this sample. J is TRBJ2-3 and V is TRBV18; D remains ambiguous. The germline V gene encodes CDR1 KGHSH and CDR2 LQKENI. CDR3 length: 14 residues. The CDR3 loop reads CASSRSDTSDTQYF. The CDR3 DNA is TGTGCCAGTTCACGTTCCGACACTTCAGATACGCAGTATTTT. Using reference TRBV18 and TRBJ2-3 for the parts outside the CDR3, the full variable domain is NAGVMQNPRHLVRRRGQEARLRCSPMKGHSHVYWYRQLPEEGLKFMVYLQKENIIDESGMPKERFSAEFPKEGPSILRIQQVVRGDSAAYFCASSRSDTSDTQYFGPGTRLTVL.

The chain uses TRBV29-1 and TRBJ2-3, with D possibly called TRBD1 or TRBD2 (5 bases each). The CDR3 contains 14 residues. V was trimmed by 7 bases and J by 5 bases, leaving 19 bases between them. The V gene's germline CDR1 is SQVTM and CDR2 ANQGSEA. CDR3 sequence reads: CSARDVRMRDTQYF. DNA of the CDR3: TGCAGCGCCAGGGACGTACGAATGCGAGATACGCAGTATTTT.

On this clone itself: One end of the junction varies from germline; a read error may be responsible. The chain is built from TRBV6-5 and TRBJ2-1, with 13 bases matching TRBD2. The CDR3 extends over 14 amino acids. From germline, CDR1 is MNHEY and CDR2 SVGAGI. CDR3: CAISGTSGTGEQFF. In DNA, the CDR3 is TGTGCCATCAGTGGGACTAGCGGGACCGGTGAGCAGTTCTTC.

The chain links TRBV29-1 to TRBJ1-5, with TRBD1 as a possible D gene (5 bases). CDR1 SQVTM and CDR2 ANQGSEA come from the germline V gene. The V and J ends lost 6 bases and 7 bases respectively, with 13 bases between them. The CDR3 is 12 amino acids. Written as DNA, the CDR3 is TGCAGCGTGGGCGGAGGGGCGCAGCCCCAGCATTTT. Translating gives CSVGGGAQPQHF.

This clone was found a few times. The chain combines TRBV9 with TRBJ2-1; no clear D. The CDR3 loop spans 16 amino acids. Germline lookup yields CDR1 SGDLS and CDR2 YYNGEE. Trimming left V 0 bases short and J 1 base short, with 11 bases between. The CDR3 sequence is CASSVGGGFSYNEQFF. The CDR3 DNA follows: TGTGCCAGCAGCGTAGGAGGCGGCTTTTCCTACAATGAGCAGTTCTTC.

The chain has TRBV6-6 and TRBJ2-1, with D possibly TRBD1 on 6 matching bases. Trimming took off 6 bases at V and 8 bases at J, with 8 bases between the two ends. Looked up from germline, CDR1 is MNHNY and CDR2 is SVGAGI (reference sequence). This CDR3 region has 11 residues. The CDR3 here is CASRGAHEQFF. The CDR3 coding sequence is TGTGCCAGCAGGGGGGCACATGAGCAGTTCTTC.

In its sample, this clone was seen a few times. The genes are TRBV4-1 and TRBJ2-2; D assignment may be TRBD1 or TRBD2 (5 bases each). The V gene lost 0 bases and the J gene lost 12 bases, with 11 bases spanning the gap. Germline CDR1 and CDR2: MGHRA and YSYEKL. The CDR3 extends over 13 amino acids. CDR3 protein: CASSQDPRGQLFF. In nucleotides, the CDR3 is TGCGCCAGCAGCCAAGATCCCCGGGGCCAGCTGTTTTTT.

This chain's CDR3 is CASSLGAGAGEQYF. CDR3 sequence (DNA): TGTGCCAGCAGCTTAGGTGCAGGGGCAGGCGAGCAGTACTTC. The rearrangement links TRBV7-3 to TRBJ2-7; maybe TRBD1 (6 bases). This CDR3 contains 14 residues. Germline lookup yields CDR1 SGHTA and CDR2 FQGTGA. V lost 2 bases, J lost 6 bases, and 14 bases lay in between.

This clone was counted only a few times. V usage is TRBV4-3 and J usage is TRBJ1-6; D possibly corresponds to TRBD1 (5 bases). This CDR3 spans 16 amino acids. Germline CDR1 reads LGHNA; CDR2 reads YSLEER. Trimming removed 3 bases at V and 7 bases at J, with 16 bases between. CDR3 protein: CASSQLSTARNSPLHF. The CDR3 coding sequence is TGCGCCAGCAGCCAGCTATCGACAGCGAGGAATTCACCCCTCCACTTT.

In its sample, this clone was seen a few times. The rearrangement links TRBV29-1 to TRBJ2-7, with TRBD1 matching 7 bases. Germline V lookup: CDR1 SQVTM, CDR2 ANQGSEA. V was clipped by 4 bases and J by 2 bases; unmatched bases: 5. The CDR3 length is 13 residues. For the CDR3, the DNA is TGCAGCGTTGTGACAGGGCTAACCTACGAGCAGTACTTC. This translates into CSVVTGLTYEQYF.

V is TRBV5-6 and J is TRBJ2-7; 7 nucleotides match TRBD2. Germline V lookup: CDR1 SGHDT, CDR2 YYEEEE. V was clipped by 4 bases and J by 6 bases; unmatched bases: 10. CDR3 length: 14 residues. Written as DNA, the CDR3 is TGTGCCAGCAGCCCCCTGGGGGGGGAGGGCGAGCAGTACTTC. Translated, it gives CASSPLGGEGEQYF.

The table lists this clone with a few counts. The V gene is TRBV5-1, the J gene TRBJ2-3, with 13 bases fitting TRBD2. Germline assignment: CDR1 SGHRS and CDR2 YFSETQ. The CDR3 is made up of 16 amino acids. J gave up 5 bases and V 4 bases, and 7 bases lay outside the gene matches. CDR3 loop: CASSPGLAGAGDTQYF. The CDR3 DNA sequence: TGCGCCAGCAGCCCCGGACTAGCGGGAGCGGGAGATACGCAGTATTTT.

The rearrangement links TRBV30 to TRBJ2-4, with D possibly matching TRBD1 (6 bases). CDR3 length equals 14 residues. Germline V CDR1 and CDR2: GTSNPN, SVGIG (reference sequence). V lost 5 bases and J lost 1, with 12 bases in between. Written as DNA, the CDR3 is TGTGCCTGGGCGACCCAGGGGGCCAAAAACATTCAGTACTTC. It translates to CAWATQGAKNIQYF. Filled out from reference TRBV30 and TRBJ2-4, the complete variable domain reads SQTIHQWPATLVQPVGSPLSLECTVEGTSNPNLYWYRQAAGRGLQLLFYSVGIGQISSEVPQNLSASRPQDRQFILSSKKLLLSDSGFYLCAWATQGAKNIQYFGAGTRLSVL.